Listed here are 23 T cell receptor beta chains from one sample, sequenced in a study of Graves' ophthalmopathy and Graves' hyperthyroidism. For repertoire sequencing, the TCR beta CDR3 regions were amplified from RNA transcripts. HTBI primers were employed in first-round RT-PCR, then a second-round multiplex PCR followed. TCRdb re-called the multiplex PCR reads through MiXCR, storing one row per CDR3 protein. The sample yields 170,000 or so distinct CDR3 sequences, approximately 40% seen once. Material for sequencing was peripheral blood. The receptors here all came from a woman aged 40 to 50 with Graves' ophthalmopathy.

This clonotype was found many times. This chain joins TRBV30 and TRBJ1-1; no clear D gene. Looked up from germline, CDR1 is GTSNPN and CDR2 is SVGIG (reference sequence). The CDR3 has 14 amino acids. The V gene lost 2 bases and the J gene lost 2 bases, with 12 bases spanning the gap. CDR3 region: CAWSPPWGNTEAFF. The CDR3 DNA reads TGTGCCTGGAGTCCGCCTTGGGGAAACACTGAAGCTTTCTTT. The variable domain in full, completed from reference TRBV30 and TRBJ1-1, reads SQTIHQWPATLVQPVGSPLSLECTVEGTSNPNLYWYRQAAGRGLQLLFYSVGIGQISSEVPQNLSASRPQDRQFILSSKKLLLSDSGFYLCAWSPPWGNTEAFFGQGTRLTVV.

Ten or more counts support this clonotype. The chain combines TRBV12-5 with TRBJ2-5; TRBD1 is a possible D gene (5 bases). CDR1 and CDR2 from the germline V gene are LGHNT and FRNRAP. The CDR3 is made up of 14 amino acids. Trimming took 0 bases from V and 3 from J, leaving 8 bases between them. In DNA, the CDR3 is TGTGCTAGTGGTTTGGTACCAGGGAAAGAGACCCAGTACTTC. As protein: CASGLVPGKETQYF.

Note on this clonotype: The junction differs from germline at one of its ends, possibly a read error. The CDR3 loop reads CASSLSRQIQETQYF. The CDR3 DNA reads TGTGCCAGCAGTTTATCGCGCCAGATACAAGAGACCCAGTACTTC. The V gene is TRBV10-3, the J gene TRBJ2-5; no clear D gene. Germline CDR1 reads ENHRY; CDR2 reads SYGVKD. The length of the CDR3 is 15 residues.

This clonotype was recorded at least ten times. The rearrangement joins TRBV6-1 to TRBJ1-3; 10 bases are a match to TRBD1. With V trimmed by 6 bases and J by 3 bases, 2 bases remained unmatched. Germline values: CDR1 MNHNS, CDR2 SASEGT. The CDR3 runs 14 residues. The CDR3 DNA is TGTGCCAGCAGAGGACAGGGGGTTGGAAACACCATATATTTT. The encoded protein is CASRGQGVGNTIYF.

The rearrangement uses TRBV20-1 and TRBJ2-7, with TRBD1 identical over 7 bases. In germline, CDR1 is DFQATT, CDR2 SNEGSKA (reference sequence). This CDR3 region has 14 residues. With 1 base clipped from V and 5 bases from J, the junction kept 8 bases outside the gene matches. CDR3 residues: CSARGAQGMNEQYF. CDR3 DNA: TGCAGTGCTAGAGGGGCACAGGGGATGAACGAGCAGTACTTC.

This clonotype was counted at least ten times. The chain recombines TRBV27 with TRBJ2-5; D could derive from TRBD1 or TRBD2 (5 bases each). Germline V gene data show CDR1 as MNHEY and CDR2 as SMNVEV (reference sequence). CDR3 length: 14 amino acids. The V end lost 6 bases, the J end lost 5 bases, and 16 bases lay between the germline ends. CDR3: CASSSHLGGETQYF. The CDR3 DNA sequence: TGTGCCAGCAGCTCCCACCTTGGGGGTGAGACCCAGTACTTC.

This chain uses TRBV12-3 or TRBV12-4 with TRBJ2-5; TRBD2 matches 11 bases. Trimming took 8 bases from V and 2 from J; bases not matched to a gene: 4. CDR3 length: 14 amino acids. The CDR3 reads CASGGTSGQETQYF. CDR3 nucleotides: TGTGCCAGCGGCGGGACTAGCGGTCAAGAGACCCAGTACTTC.

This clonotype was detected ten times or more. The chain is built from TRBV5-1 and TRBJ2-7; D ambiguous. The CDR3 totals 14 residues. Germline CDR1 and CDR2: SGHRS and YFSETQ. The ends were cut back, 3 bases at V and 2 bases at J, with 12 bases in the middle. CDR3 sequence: CASSSSRVTYEQYF. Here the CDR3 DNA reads TGCGCCAGCAGCTCTTCCAGAGTCACCTACGAGCAGTACTTC.

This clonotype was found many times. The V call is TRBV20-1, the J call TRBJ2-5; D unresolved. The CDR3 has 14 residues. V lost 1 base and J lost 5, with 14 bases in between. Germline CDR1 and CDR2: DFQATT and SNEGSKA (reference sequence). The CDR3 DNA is TGCAGTGCTAGAGGGGCTTGGTCGTGGGAGACCCAGTACTTC. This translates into CSARGAWSWETQYF.

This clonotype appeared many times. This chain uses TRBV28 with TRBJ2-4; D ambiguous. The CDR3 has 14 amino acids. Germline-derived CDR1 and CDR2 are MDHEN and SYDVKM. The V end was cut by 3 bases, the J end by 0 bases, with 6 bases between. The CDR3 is CASSFTVAKNIQYF. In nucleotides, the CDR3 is TGTGCCAGCAGTTTCACAGTAGCCAAAAACATTCAGTACTTC.

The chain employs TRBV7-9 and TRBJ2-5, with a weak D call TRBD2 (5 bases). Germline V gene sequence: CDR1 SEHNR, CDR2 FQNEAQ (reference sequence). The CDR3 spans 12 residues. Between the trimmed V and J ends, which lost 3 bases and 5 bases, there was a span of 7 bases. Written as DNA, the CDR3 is TGTGCCAGCAGCTTCAGCGGTGAGACCCAGTACTTC. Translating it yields CASSFSGETQYF.

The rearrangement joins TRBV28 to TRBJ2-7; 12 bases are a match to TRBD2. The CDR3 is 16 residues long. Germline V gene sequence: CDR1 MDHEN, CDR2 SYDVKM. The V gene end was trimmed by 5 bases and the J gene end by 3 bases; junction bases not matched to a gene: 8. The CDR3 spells CASSTLAGGGIYEQYF. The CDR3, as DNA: TGTGCCAGCAGTACCCTAGCGGGAGGGGGAATCTACGAGCAGTACTTC.

CDR3 region: CASSATHIGLAAAYEQYF. The CDR3 DNA is TGTGCCAGCAGTGCTACCCACATCGGACTAGCGGCAGCCTACGAGCAGTACTTC. This chain links TRBV6-1 with TRBJ2-7; 10 bases fit TRBD2. CDR3 size: 18 residues. Germline V gives CDR1 MNHNS, CDR2 SASEGT. With V trimmed by 4 bases and J by 2 bases, 14 bases remained unmatched.

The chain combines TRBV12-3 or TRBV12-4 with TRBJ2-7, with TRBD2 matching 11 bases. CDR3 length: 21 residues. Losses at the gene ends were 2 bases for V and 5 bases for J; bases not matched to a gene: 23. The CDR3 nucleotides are TGTGCCAGCAGTTTAATGTCGAGAGGGGTTAAAACTAGCGGGAGACAGGACGAGCAGTACTTC. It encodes CASSLMSRGVKTSGRQDEQYF.

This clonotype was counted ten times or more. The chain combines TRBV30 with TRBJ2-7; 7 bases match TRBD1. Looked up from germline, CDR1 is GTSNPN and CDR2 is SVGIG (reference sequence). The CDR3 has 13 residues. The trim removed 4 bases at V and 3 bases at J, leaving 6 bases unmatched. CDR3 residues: CAWTRQGYYEQYF. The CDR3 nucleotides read TGTGCCTGGACAAGACAGGGTTACTACGAGCAGTACTTC. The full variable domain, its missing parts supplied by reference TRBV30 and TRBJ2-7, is SQTIHQWPATLVQPVGSPLSLECTVEGTSNPNLYWYRQAAGRGLQLLFYSVGIGQISSEVPQNLSASRPQDRQFILSSKKLLLSDSGFYLCAWTRQGYYEQYFGPGTRLTVT.

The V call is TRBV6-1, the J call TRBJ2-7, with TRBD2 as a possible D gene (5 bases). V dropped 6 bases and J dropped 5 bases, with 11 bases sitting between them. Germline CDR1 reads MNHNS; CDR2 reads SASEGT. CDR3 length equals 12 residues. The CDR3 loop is CASRLGDNEQYF. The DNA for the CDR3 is TGTGCCAGCAGGCTCGGGGATAACGAGCAGTACTTC.

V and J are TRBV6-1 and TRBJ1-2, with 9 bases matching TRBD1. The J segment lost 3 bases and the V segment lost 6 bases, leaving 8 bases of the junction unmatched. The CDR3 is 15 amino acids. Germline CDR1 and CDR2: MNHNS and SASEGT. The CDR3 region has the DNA TGTGCCAGCAGCGGGGACAGGGTTTTTGACTATGGCTACACCTTC. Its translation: CASSGDRVFDYGYTF.

The CDR3 is CASSPTRDEAFF. The DNA of the CDR3 is TGTGCCAGCAGCCCGACCCGGGATGAAGCTTTCTTT. The chain has TRBV7-9 and TRBJ1-1; D remains ambiguous. CDR1 SEHNR and CDR2 FQNEAQ come from the germline V gene (reference sequence). Between the trimmed V and J ends, which lost 5 bases and 7 bases, there was a span of 11 bases. The CDR3 sequence is 12 residues long.

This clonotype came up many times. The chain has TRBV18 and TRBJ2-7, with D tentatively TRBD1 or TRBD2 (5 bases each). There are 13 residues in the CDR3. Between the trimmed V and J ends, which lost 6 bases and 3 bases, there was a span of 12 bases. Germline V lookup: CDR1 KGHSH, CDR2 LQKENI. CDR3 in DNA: TGTGCCAGCTCGCCCCGGGACGACTACGAGCAGTACTTC. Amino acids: CASSPRDDYEQYF. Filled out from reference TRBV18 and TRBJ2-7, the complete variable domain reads NAGVMQNPRHLVRRRGQEARLRCSPMKGHSHVYWYRQLPEEGLKFMVYLQKENIIDESGMPKERFSAEFPKEGPSILRIQQVVRGDSAAYFCASSPRDDYEQYFGPGTRLTVT.

This CDR3 reads CASSPVAGGTKNIQYF. DNA of the CDR3: TGTGCCAGCAGCCCCGTGGCTGGGGGAACCAAAAACATTCAGTACTTC. This chain links TRBV27 with TRBJ2-4; D tentatively fits TRBD1 or TRBD2 (5 bases each). V dropped 6 bases and J dropped 2 bases, with 17 bases sitting between them. Germline assignment: CDR1 MNHEY and CDR2 SMNVEV (reference sequence). The CDR3 has 16 residues.

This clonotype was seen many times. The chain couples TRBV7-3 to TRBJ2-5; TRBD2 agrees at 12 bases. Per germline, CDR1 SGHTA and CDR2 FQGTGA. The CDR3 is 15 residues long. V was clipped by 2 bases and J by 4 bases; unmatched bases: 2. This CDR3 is CASSLSSGRGETQYF. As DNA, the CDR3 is TGTGCCAGCAGCTTATCTAGCGGGAGGGGAGAGACCCAGTACTTC.

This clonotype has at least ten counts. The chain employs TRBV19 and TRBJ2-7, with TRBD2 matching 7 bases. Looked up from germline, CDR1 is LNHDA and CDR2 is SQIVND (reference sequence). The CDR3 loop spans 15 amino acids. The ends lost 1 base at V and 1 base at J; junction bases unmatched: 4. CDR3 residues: CASSIAAGESYEQYF. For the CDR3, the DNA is TGTGCCAGTAGTATAGCGGCGGGAGAATCCTACGAGCAGTACTTC.

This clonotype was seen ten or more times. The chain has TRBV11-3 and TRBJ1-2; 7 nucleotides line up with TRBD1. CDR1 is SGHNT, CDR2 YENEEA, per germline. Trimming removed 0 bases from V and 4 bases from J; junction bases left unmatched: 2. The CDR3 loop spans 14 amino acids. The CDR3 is CASSLEAGGYGYTF. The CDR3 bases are TGTGCCAGCAGCTTAGAGGCAGGGGGCTATGGCTACACCTTC.